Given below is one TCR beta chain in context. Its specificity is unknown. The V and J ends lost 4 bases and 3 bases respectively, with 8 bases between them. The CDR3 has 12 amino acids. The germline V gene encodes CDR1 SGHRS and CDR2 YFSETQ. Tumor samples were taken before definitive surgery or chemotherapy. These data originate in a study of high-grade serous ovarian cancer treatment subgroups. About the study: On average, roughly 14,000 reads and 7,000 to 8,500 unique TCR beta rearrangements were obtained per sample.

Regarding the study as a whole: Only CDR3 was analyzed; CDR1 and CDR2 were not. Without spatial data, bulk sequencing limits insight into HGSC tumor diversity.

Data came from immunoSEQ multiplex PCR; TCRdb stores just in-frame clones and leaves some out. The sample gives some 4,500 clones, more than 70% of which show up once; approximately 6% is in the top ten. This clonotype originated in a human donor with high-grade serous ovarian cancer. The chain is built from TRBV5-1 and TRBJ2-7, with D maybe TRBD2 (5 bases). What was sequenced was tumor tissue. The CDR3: CASSEDFYEQYF. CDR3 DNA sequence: TGCGCCAGCAGCGAGGACTTCTACGAGCAGTACTTC.